This record covers a single TCR beta chain. The data were produced by immunoSEQ multiplex PCR, yet TCRdb's version contains in-frame clones alone and is incomplete. The profile covers tens of thousands of clones, with about nine tenths appearing a single time and approximately 0.3% taken by the ten largest. The record originates from a study of technical replicates of blood from several donors. The CDR3 has 15 residues. Unmatched junction bases numbered 9, after V lost 5 bases and J lost 6 bases. Germline values: CDR1 MGHDK, CDR2 SYGVNS. This clonotype originated in a human donor in good health. The material sequenced was T cells isolated from PBMCs. The chain couples TRBV25-1 to TRBJ2-1, with 8 bases lining up with TRBD1. CDR3 residues: CASSPRTGWTNEQFF. The CDR3 DNA follows: TGTGCCAGCAGTCCCCGGACAGGGTGGACCAATGAGCAGTTCTTC.